These 25 T cell receptor beta chains share one sample of origin, sequenced in a study of OX40 agonist ivuxolimab in advanced cancers. Sequenced by immunoSEQ multiplex PCR; TCRdb stores in-frame clones only, minus some. The sample holds about 61,000 clones, around 86% seen once. The material was CD4+ or CD8+ T cells sorted from blood, obtained in a trial of the OX40 agonist ivuxolimab. The source of these receptors is an adult with an advanced solid tumor such as melanoma, head and neck, liver or kidney cancer.

The chain has TRBV5-1 and TRBJ2-1; weak D call: TRBD2 (6 bases). Per germline, CDR1 SGHRS and CDR2 YFSETQ. Deletions cut 7 bases from V and 6 bases from J, with 20 bases between. CDR3 size: 15 residues. The CDR3 DNA sequence: TGCGCCAGCGCTTTGCGGGACCCTCGGATCAATGAGCAGTTCTTC. As protein: CASALRDPRINEQFF.

The rearrangement links TRBV7-9 to TRBJ2-2; TRBD2 might be the D (6 bases). V lost 6 bases, J lost 2 bases, and 19 bases lay in between. Germline lookup yields CDR1 SEHNR and CDR2 FQNEAQ (reference sequence). The CDR3 length is 17 residues. CDR3 amino acids: CASRSSARHPNTGELFF. As DNA, the CDR3 is TGTGCCAGCAGATCTAGCGCCCGACACCCTAACACCGGGGAGCTGTTTTTT.

The V gene is TRBV2, the J gene TRBJ2-2; possible D gene TRBD1, 5 bases. V was clipped by 8 bases and J by 2 bases, with 15 bases between them. The CDR3 has 15 amino acids. Germline V lookup: CDR1 SNHLY, CDR2 FYNNEI. CDR3 residues: CASGFVGLNTGELFF. The DNA for the CDR3 is TGTGCCAGCGGCTTTGTGGGGCTAAACACCGGGGAGCTGTTTTTT.

This clone appeared a single time. The J gene is TRBJ1-1, the V gene TRBV18, with a possible D match to TRBD1 (5 bases). The V end was cut by 3 bases, the J end by 1 base, with 9 bases between. This CDR3 is 14 amino acids long. Germline CDR1 KGHSH, CDR2 LQKENI. The CDR3, as DNA: TGTGCCAGCTCACCTGGGGCCAAGAACACTGAAGCTTTCTTT. Translated: CASSPGAKNTEAFF.

On this clone itself: A junction end diverges from the germline sequence, so it may reflect a read error. The chain links TRBV25-1 to TRBJ1-2; D is unclear. From germline, CDR1 is MGHDK and CDR2 SYGVNS. The CDR3 contains 11 residues. The CDR3 sequence is CASSNNYGYTF. The CDR3 nucleotides read TGTGCCAGCTCCAACAACTACGGCTACACCTTC.

The rearrangement links TRBV9 to TRBJ2-7; TRBD1 aligns across 8 bases. Per the germline V gene, CDR1 is SGDLS and CDR2 is YYNGEE. This CDR3 is 13 amino acids long. Trimming took 4 bases from V and 6 from J; bases not matched to a gene: 6. The CDR3 bases are TGTGCCAGCAGCTGGACAGGGAATGGCGAGCAGTACTTC. Its translation: CASSWTGNGEQYF.

The rearrangement joins TRBV19 to TRBJ2-7, with TRBD1 matching over 8 bases. This CDR3 region has 14 residues. CDR1 is LNHDA and CDR2 is SQIVND in the germline V gene (reference sequence). After removal of 5 bases from V and 2 bases from J, the junction contained 5 bases not matched to a gene. Written as DNA, the CDR3 is TGTGCCAGTAGTGTCGACAGGGGAACCTACGAGCAGTACTTC. It translates to CASSVDRGTYEQYF.

The rearrangement uses TRBV14 and TRBJ1-1; perhaps TRBD1 as D (6 bases). This CDR3 is built from 15 residues. V was cut by 0 bases and J by 4 bases, with 12 bases left in between. Germline V gene sequence: CDR1 SGHDN, CDR2 FVKESK. In DNA, the CDR3 is TGTGCCAGCAGCCAAGATTGGAGGGGGACCACTGAAGCTTTCTTT. It encodes CASSQDWRGTTEAFF.

J is TRBJ1-2 and V is TRBV16; the D is unclear. This CDR3 contains 14 residues. V was pared by 4 bases and J by 9 bases, with 18 bases between. Germline lookup yields CDR1 KGHSY and CDR2 FQNENV. The CDR3 sequence is CASSPLGWRDSYTF. The CDR3 DNA follows: TGTGCCAGCAGCCCCTTGGGATGGCGGGATAGCTACACCTTC.

The chain carries TRBV21-1 and TRBJ1-2. TRBV21-1 is a pseudogene locus. The CDR3 spans 13 residues. CDR3: CASSRDSYYGYTF. The DNA of the CDR3 is TGTGCCAGCAGCCGGGACTCCTACTATGGCTACACCTTC.

The chain has TRBV29-1 and TRBJ1-1; D is perhaps TRBD1 (6 bases). Trimming removed 5 bases from V and 4 bases from J, with 14 bases in between. The germline V gene has CDR1 SQVTM and CDR2 ANQGSEA. The CDR3 extends over 13 amino acids. The CDR3 nucleotides are TGCAGCGTTCGCCCCCGGGGGCGCACTGAAGCTTTCTTT. Residues: CSVRPRGRTEAFF.

This clone was observed a single time. The chain couples TRBV9 to TRBJ2-1, with D maybe TRBD2 (5 bases). Trimming pared 0 bases from V and 0 bases from J, leaving 16 bases between. CDR3 length equals 18 residues. The germline gives CDR1 SGDLS, CDR2 YYNGEE. The CDR3 DNA reads as TGTGCCAGCAGCGTAGTCGGGAAAGGGAAGGCCTCCTACAATGAGCAGTTCTTC. Protein product: CASSVVGKGKASYNEQFF.

The chain uses TRBV11-2 and TRBJ2-2; 9 bases agree with TRBD2. Germline V lookup: CDR1 SGHAT, CDR2 FQNNGV. This CDR3 comprises 18 residues. Trimming removed 1 base from V and 5 bases from J; junction bases left unmatched: 11. The DNA for the CDR3 is TGTGCCAGCAGCTTAGTAAAGAGCGGGGGGACCCGAACCGGGGAGCTGTTTTTT. Its protein is CASSLVKSGGTRTGELFF. Variable domain in full (rest from reference TRBV11-2 and TRBJ2-2): EAGVAQSPRYKIIEKRQSVAFWCNPISGHATLYWYQQILGQGPKLLIQFQNNGVVDDSQLPKDRFSAERLKGVDSTLKIQPAKLEDSAVYLCASSLVKSGGTRTGELFFGEGSRLTVL.

J is TRBJ2-5 and V is TRBV7-2; 7 nucleotides align to TRBD2. This CDR3 region has 14 residues. V dropped 0 bases and J dropped 5; count of bases not matched to a gene: 3. Germline CDR1 and CDR2: SGHTA and FQGNSA. The CDR3 region is CASSLARGWETQYF. In DNA form, the CDR3 reads TGTGCCAGCAGCTTAGCGCGGGGGTGGGAGACCCAGTACTTC. Full variable domain (rest looked up from reference TRBV7-2 and TRBJ2-5): GAGVSQSPSNKVTEKGKDVELRCDPISGHTALYWYRQSLGQGLEFLIYFQGNSAPDKSGLPSDRFSAERTGGSVSTLTIQRTQQEDSAVYLCASSLARGWETQYFGPGTRLLVL.

V is TRBV11-2 and J is TRBJ1-2, with TRBD1 matching 7 bases. The V and J ends lost 4 bases and 5 bases, in that order; junction bases with no gene match: 10. This CDR3 has 15 amino acids. CDR1 is SGHAT and CDR2 is FQNNGV in the germline V gene. The CDR3 is CASSSRTGRPYGYTF. CDR3 in DNA: TGTGCCAGCAGCTCTCGGACAGGCCGACCTTATGGCTACACCTTC.

The chain uses TRBV18 and TRBJ2-3; unclear D gene. The CDR3 runs to 13 residues. Germline-derived CDR1 and CDR2 are KGHSH and LQKENI. V lost 1 base and J lost 1, with 3 bases in between. CDR3 amino acids: CASSPQGTDTQYF. CDR3 DNA: TGTGCCAGCTCACCACAGGGCACAGATACGCAGTATTTT.

V and J are TRBV19 and TRBJ2-5, with D perhaps matching TRBD1 (5 bases). The CDR3 runs 15 residues. The germline V gene encodes CDR1 LNHDA and CDR2 SQIVND (reference sequence). The V end lost 1 base, the J end lost 4 bases, and 13 bases lay between the germline ends. CDR3 protein: CASSIGVGARETQYF. CDR3 coding DNA: TGTGCCAGTAGTATAGGGGTTGGGGCGCGAGAGACCCAGTACTTC.

The chain couples TRBV10-2 to TRBJ1-3; D perhaps matches TRBD1 (5 bases). The germline V and J ends were trimmed by 3 bases and 0 bases, with 12 bases remaining between them. This CDR3 is 16 amino acids long. Per the germline V gene, CDR1 is WSHSY and CDR2 is SAAADI. The CDR3 loop reads CASSEVGALSGNTIYF. DNA of the CDR3: TGCGCCAGCAGTGAAGTAGGGGCCCTCTCTGGAAACACCATATATTTT.

The count of this clone is one. The chain has TRBV5-1 and TRBJ1-2, with 11 bases lining up with TRBD1. Germline V gives CDR1 SGHRS, CDR2 YFSETQ. The CDR3 covers 15 residues. J gave up 8 bases and V 4 bases, and 10 bases lay outside the gene matches. The DNA for the CDR3 is TGCGCCAGCAGCCCCGACGGACAGGGGGCCAAGGGCTACACCTTC. This sequence encodes CASSPDGQGAKGYTF.

The gene calls are TRBV15 and TRBJ1-5; the match to TRBD1 covers 7 bases. J was trimmed by 6 bases and V by 3 bases; bases with no gene match: 11. Germline V lookup: CDR1 LNHNV, CDR2 YYDKDF (reference sequence). CDR3 length: 16 residues. CDR3 sequence (DNA): TGTGCCACCAGCAGCCGCAGGGGGTCGGGTTTTCAGCCCCAGCATTTT. Its protein product is CATSSRRGSGFQPQHF.

J is TRBJ2-7 and V is TRBV5-1, with 8 bases that match TRBD2. The length of the CDR3 is 15 residues. V trimming: 2 bases; J trimming: 2 bases; junction bases outside the gene matches: 6. CDR1 is SGHRS, CDR2 YFSETQ, per germline. The DNA for the CDR3 is TGCGCCAGCAGCTTTACCGGGGGGGGTCCCTACGAGCAGTACTTC. Its protein product is CASSFTGGGPYEQYF.

This clone was recorded once. The chain combines TRBV9 with TRBJ1-3; D is possibly TRBD1 (5 bases). Germline CDR1 and CDR2: SGDLS and YYNGEE. The CDR3 totals 16 residues. The V end was cut by 1 base, the J end by 10 bases, with 21 bases between. CDR3 nucleotide sequence: TGTGCCAGCAGCGTAAGACAGACTTCTCCCCTGGGGACCATATATTTT. Residues: CASSVRQTSPLGTIYF.

The chain has TRBV5-4 and TRBJ1-5; a weak D match, TRBD1 (5 bases). Germline CDR1 SGHNT, CDR2 YYREEE (reference sequence). V lost 3 bases to trimming and J lost 14 bases, with 15 bases between them. This CDR3 comprises 12 residues. DNA of the CDR3: TGTGCCAGCAGCTCCCCGGGGCAACGAGAGCATTTT. Its protein is CASSSPGQREHF.

J is TRBJ2-5 and V is TRBV5-1, with 7 bases that match TRBD1. Germline V gives CDR1 SGHRS, CDR2 YFSETQ. The CDR3 has 15 amino acids. Trimming removed 4 bases from V and 1 base from J; junction bases left unmatched: 7. The CDR3 DNA is TGCGCCAGCAGCCCCAGGGGGTATTCCCAAGAGACCCAGTACTTC. Protein: CASSPRGYSQETQYF.

The chain joins TRBV30 to TRBJ1-4; the D gene is possibly TRBD1 (5 bases). V was pared by 5 bases and J by 8 bases, with 12 bases between. Germline CDR1 GTSNPN, CDR2 SVGIG (reference sequence). The CDR3 spans 12 residues. DNA for the CDR3: TGTGCCTGGGGGGGACGACCCGAAAAACTGTTTTTT. It encodes CAWGGRPEKLFF.